The following is a T cell receptor beta chain sequence with its context. This sample was included in a study of blood T cell repertoires in COVID-19. Study summary: Sites in the United States, Italy and Spain provided acute and convalescent COVID-19 samples.

Authors' data handling: Amplification of reference gene primers provided the estimated nucleated cell counts. Sequencing was performed with immunoSEQ multiplex PCR; in TCRdb, only in-frame clones are kept and a portion is missing. V and J calls and clone size follow that table, whereas D and trimming were derived from the DNA. Here the sample spans a few hundred thousand clones, 70% to 90% being singletons. With V trimmed by 0 bases and J by 8 bases, 12 bases remained unmatched. The CDR3 extends over 17 amino acids. Germline V CDR1 and CDR2: SGHAT, FQNNGV. This chain connects TRBV11-2 to TRBJ1-2; 10 bases line up with TRBD1. Sequencing input: peripheral blood. The receptor comes from a man aged 18 to 29 with active or convalescent COVID-19. CDR3 sequence: CASSLDWTGGLLGGYTF. CDR3 sequence (DNA): TGTGCCAGCAGCTTAGACTGGACAGGGGGTTTACTGGGAGGCTACACCTTC.